This T cell receptor (beta chain) comes out of a study of identical twins. TCRdb called the 5' RACE reads again in MiXCR, with one record for every CDR3 protein. The sample holds around 530,000 distinct CDR3 sequences, about 15% seen once. These data were also filed under a second study, of yellow fever vaccine responses in identical twins.

Sequencing input: CD4+ T cells sorted from blood. The sequence was collected from a woman between 18 and 29 years old in good health.

CDR3 sequence reads: CATSRDFPSYGYTF. CDR3 DNA sequence: TGTGCCACCAGCAGAGATTTCCCGAGCTATGGCTACACCTTC. The chain uses TRBV15 and TRBJ1-2, with D unclear. CDR1 and CDR2 (germline): LNHNV, YYDKDF (reference sequence). The CDR3 extends over 14 amino acids. Trimming pared 0 bases from V and 4 bases from J, leaving 9 bases between.